The rows below give T cell receptor beta chains drawn from one sample of a study of blood T cell repertoires in COVID-19. Profiling relied on immunoSEQ multiplex PCR, and the TCRdb table lists in-frame clones only, not all of them. This sample has about 200,000 clones, with about three quarters found just once. The material sequenced was peripheral blood. These receptors were collected from a woman aged 70-85 years with acute or convalescent COVID-19. Both conserved end residues are part of each CDR3. D genes are given only for firm matches. Expanded clones are given a class, and other clones once, few, many or no size at all.

v_gene	len	abundance	j_gene	d_gene	CDR3nt	CDR3aa
TRBV5-1	14	.	TRBJ1-1	TRBD1	TGCGCCAGCCGCGACAGGGGCATGAACACTGAAGCTTTCTTT	CASRDRGMNTEAFF
TRBV6-5	16	.	TRBJ1-6	.	TGTGCCAGCAGTTACTCGAGGAGCTCCTATAATTCACCCCTCCACTTT	CASSYSRSSYNSPLHF
TRBV24-1	13	.	TRBJ2-7	TRBD1	TGTGCCACCGCCGGGGACAGCTCCTACGAGCAGTACTTC	CATAGDSSYEQYF
TRBV6-5	14	.	TRBJ2-3	.	TGTGCCAGCAGCACCGGGACTCTCGCAGATACGCAGTATTTT	CASSTGTLADTQYF
TRBV19	13	.	TRBJ1-1	.	TGTGCCAGTCGGAGGACCGCGAACACTGAAGCTTTCTTT	CASRRTANTEAFF
TRBV19	15	.	TRBJ2-1	TRBD1	TGTGCCAGTAGTCGGACAGGGGGCGACTACAATGAGCAGTTCTTC	CASSRTGGDYNEQFF
TRBV5-1	12	.	TRBJ1-1	TRBD1	TGCGCCAGCAGCACCCAGGGGGCTGAAGCTTTCTTT	CASSTQGAEAFF
TRBV10-1	15	.	TRBJ2-5	TRBD2	TGCGCCAGCAGTGATATAGCGGGAGCGCGAGAGACCCAGTACTTC	CASSDIAGARETQYF
TRBV21-1	15	few	TRBJ1-5	.	TGTGCCAGCACGGACAGGCCTTATAGCAATCAGCCCCAGCATTTT	CASTDRPYSNQPQHF
TRBV13	15	.	TRBJ2-2	TRBD1	TGTGCCAGCACCGGGACAGCTCATCCCACCGGGGAGCTGTTTTTT	CASTGTAHPTGELFF
TRBV4-1	15	once	TRBJ2-3	TRBD2	TGCGCCAGCAGATACGGACTAGCGGGAGAAGATACGCAGTATTTT	CASRYGLAGEDTQYF
TRBV6-6	15	.	TRBJ2-1	.	TGTGCCAGCAGTTACGCATCCCCCCGGGGCAATGAGCAGTTCTTC	CASSYASPRGNEQFF
TRBV19	16	.	TRBJ1-2	.	TGTGCCAGTAGTCGGTCAGGCCCATATTCCAACTATGGCTACACCTTC	CASSRSGPYSNYGYTF
TRBV28	11	.	TRBJ1-5	.	TGTGCAACAGGGAACAATCAGCCCCAGCATTTT	CATGNNQPQHF
TRBV5-4	14	.	TRBJ1-2	.	TGTGCCAGCAGCTTTCCAGGACAGAACTATGGCTACACCTTC	CASSFPGQNYGYTF